The entry below gives a single T cell receptor (beta chain) sequence along with its context. This sample was included in a study of blood T cell repertoires in COVID-19. Overall study: Whether acute or convalescent, the COVID-19 samples came from the United States, Italy and Spain. The analysed material was cDNA or gDNA that came from T cells, B-cell-depleted T cells, or PBMCs.

The assay was immunoSEQ multiplex PCR, and TCRdb's table has in-frame clones only and misses some. The profile covers about 250,000 clones, with approximately 86% appearing a single time and 0.87% taken by the ten largest. The J segment lost 1 base and the V segment lost 10 bases, leaving 6 bases of the junction unmatched. Germline CDR1 ENHRY, CDR2 SYGVKD. This CDR3 is 13 amino acids long. The V call is TRBV10-3, the J call TRBJ1-2, with 7 bases that match TRBD1. Sequenced input: peripheral blood. This clonotype was obtained from a human donor with COVID-19, enrolled during active disease. The donor label of this sample is uncertain. CDR3 nucleotide sequence: TGTGCCACCGTGGACAGGCTTAACTATGGCTACACCTTC. Its translation: CATVDRLNYGYTF.